The 22 T cell receptor beta chains reported below all come from one sample, sequenced in a study of T cells in Graves' hyperthyroidism and ophthalmopathy. From RNA transcripts, TCR beta CDR3 regions were amplified. The primer set for the first-round RT-PCR of the TCR CDR3 was HTBI. Each CDR3 protein is one row after TCRdb ran MiXCR on the multiplex PCR reads. The data show about 260,000 distinct CDR3 sequences, approximately 23% seen once. The sample taken for sequencing was blood. These receptors all come from a young man with Graves' ophthalmopathy.

This clonotype appeared a few times. The chain links TRBV27 to TRBJ1-6; 7 bases fit TRBD1. The length of the CDR3 is 15 residues. The junction had 8 bases not matched to a gene; V was cut back by 3 bases and J by 9 bases. Germline V gives CDR1 MNHEY, CDR2 SMNVEV (reference sequence). CDR3 amino acids: CASSFSGQARSPLHF. The CDR3 DNA follows: TGTGCCAGCAGTTTTTCAGGACAGGCACGTTCACCCCTCCACTTT.

This clonotype appeared many times. The chain joins TRBV18 to TRBJ2-1; perhaps TRBD2 as D (5 bases). Trimming removed 3 bases at V and 5 bases at J, with 17 bases between. CDR3 length equals 16 residues. CDR1 and CDR2 from the germline V gene are KGHSH and LQKENI. The CDR3 sequence: CASSPSLAGRHNEQFF. The DNA for the CDR3 is TGTGCCAGCTCACCTAGCCTAGCTGGGAGACACAATGAGCAGTTCTTC. The full variable domain, completed using reference TRBV18 and TRBJ2-1, is NAGVMQNPRHLVRRRGQEARLRCSPMKGHSHVYWYRQLPEEGLKFMVYLQKENIIDESGMPKERFSAEFPKEGPSILRIQQVVRGDSAAYFCASSPSLAGRHNEQFFGPGTRLTVL.

V and J are TRBV20-1 and TRBJ2-7; TRBD1 matches at 8 bases. This CDR3 is built from 14 residues. The V gene end was trimmed by 6 bases and the J gene end by 0 bases; junction bases not matched to a gene: 7. From germline, CDR1 is DFQATT and CDR2 SNEGSKA (reference sequence). This CDR3 is CSAGGQENSYEQYF. DNA of the CDR3: TGCAGTGCCGGGGGACAGGAGAACTCCTACGAGCAGTACTTC.

V is TRBV5-6 and J is TRBJ2-1; no definite D call. V was shortened by 5 bases and J by 0 bases, with 12 bases between the two germline ends. This CDR3 is built from 15 residues. Germline CDR1 is SGHDT and CDR2 is YYEEEE. The CDR3 spells CASSSLTSSYNEQFF. The DNA for the CDR3 is TGTGCCAGCAGTTCTCTTACGAGCTCCTACAATGAGCAGTTCTTC.

Many counts were recorded for this clonotype. V gene TRBV24-1 combines with J gene TRBJ2-3; D is possibly TRBD2 (6 bases). The CDR3 totals 14 residues. The germline V gene has CDR1 KGHDR and CDR2 SFDVKD. Between the trimmed V and J ends, which lost 3 bases and 6 bases, there was a span of 12 bases. The CDR3 reads CATSDAGPRDTQYF. CDR3 nucleotides: TGTGCCACCAGTGATGCGGGACCACGGGATACGCAGTATTTT.

CDR3 protein: CASSLRTSGREETQYF. CDR3 nucleotide sequence: TGTGCCAGCAGCCTCCGGACTAGCGGGAGGGAAGAGACCCAGTACTTC. The chain is built from TRBV7-8 and TRBJ2-5; 15 bases are a match to TRBD2. CDR3 length equals 16 residues. Germline assignment: CDR1 SGHVS and CDR2 FQNEAQ. Trimming at V came to 5 bases and at J to 3 bases, leaving 4 bases not matched to a gene.

This clonotype was recorded a few times. V usage is TRBV28 and J usage is TRBJ2-7; the match to TRBD2 covers 11 bases. V gave up 6 bases and J gave up 1 base; unmatched junction bases: 5. This CDR3 comprises 15 residues. Germline values: CDR1 MDHEN, CDR2 SYDVKM. DNA for the CDR3: TGTGCCAGCAGCACTAGCGGGAGTTCTTCCTACGAGCAGTACTTC. Its translation: CASSTSGSSSYEQYF.

This clonotype came up many times. The genes are TRBV2 and TRBJ1-4; D may be TRBD1 (6 bases). Trimming stripped 8 bases from V and 0 bases from J, with 13 bases between. The CDR3 covers 15 residues. The germline V gene encodes CDR1 SNHLY and CDR2 FYNNEI. CDR3 nucleotides: TGTGCCAGCTTGGACAGCCACTCAACTAATGAAAAACTGTTTTTT. Its translation: CASLDSHSTNEKLFF.

At least ten counts were recorded for this clonotype. The chain employs TRBV12-3 or TRBV12-4 and TRBJ1-2; no firm D call. CDR3 size: 13 residues. Trimming shortened V by 4 bases and J by 9 bases, and 15 bases separated the two germline ends. The CDR3 region is CASSSLADGSYTF. CDR3 DNA sequence: TGTGCCAGCAGTTCCTTGGCCGATGGGAGCTACACCTTC.

This clonotype came up a few times. J is TRBJ1-1 and V is TRBV18, with D possibly being TRBD1 (5 bases). The CDR3 sequence is 18 residues long. Trimming removed 6 bases at V and 1 base at J, with 24 bases between. Germline assignment: CDR1 KGHSH and CDR2 LQKENI. CDR3 amino acids: CASSRGTSIWVGNTEAFF. The DNA of the CDR3 is TGTGCCAGCTCGCGAGGGACTTCTATATGGGTTGGGAACACTGAAGCTTTCTTT. Supplemented by reference TRBV18 and TRBJ1-1, the full variable domain reads NAGVMQNPRHLVRRRGQEARLRCSPMKGHSHVYWYRQLPEEGLKFMVYLQKENIIDESGMPKERFSAEFPKEGPSILRIQQVVRGDSAAYFCASSRGTSIWVGNTEAFFGQGTRLTVV.

This clonotype appeared a few times. The chain recombines TRBV7-9 with TRBJ2-1; D gene uncertain. Trimming cost V 3 bases and J 0 bases, with 12 bases left between them. The germline CDR1 and CDR2 sequences are SEHNR and FQNEAQ (reference sequence). The CDR3 has 16 amino acids. The CDR3 coding sequence is TGTGCCAGCAGCTTTATGGGCGTAAGCTCCTACAATGAGCAGTTCTTC. Its translation is CASSFMGVSSYNEQFF.

This clonotype was counted only a few times. The rearrangement uses TRBV24-1 and TRBJ1-2; 8 bases align to TRBD1. The V gene's germline CDR1 is KGHDR and CDR2 SFDVKD. V trimming: 7 bases; J trimming: 8 bases; junction bases outside the gene matches: 5. This CDR3 region has 12 residues. Written as DNA, the CDR3 is TGTGCCACCAGCCGGACAGGGAACGGCTACACCTTC. It specifies CATSRTGNGYTF.

The rearrangement uses TRBV28 and TRBJ2-5, with 8 positions matching TRBD2. The germline CDR1 and CDR2 sequences are MDHEN and SYDVKM. This CDR3 region has 13 residues. V dropped 5 bases and J dropped 4; count of bases not matched to a gene: 3. The DNA of the CDR3 is TGTGCCAGCAGTGATGGACTAGCAGAGACCCAGTACTTC. It is translated as CASSDGLAETQYF.

This clonotype was counted only a few times. The gene calls are TRBV12-3 or TRBV12-4 and TRBJ2-7; tentatively, D is TRBD2 (6 bases). Deletions cut 4 bases from V and 0 bases from J, with 10 bases between. The length of the CDR3 is 14 residues. CDR3 in DNA: TGTGCCAGCAGTTCCCGGGACTCCTCCTACGAGCAGTACTTC. This translates into CASSSRDSSYEQYF.

The chain has TRBV20-1 and TRBJ1-5; unclear D gene. This CDR3 is built from 15 residues. The germline gives CDR1 DFQATT, CDR2 SNEGSKA (reference sequence). V was shortened by 0 bases and J by 1 base, with 10 bases between the two germline ends. This CDR3 reads CSARDYRVSNQPQHF. DNA of the CDR3: TGCAGTGCTAGAGATTACAGAGTCAGCAATCAGCCCCAGCATTTT.

This clonotype has at least ten counts. The chain combines TRBV11-3 with TRBJ2-7; 7 positions match TRBD1. Germline-derived CDR1 and CDR2 are SGHNT and YENEEA. The CDR3 spans 13 residues. V lost 1 base to trimming and J lost 7 bases; unmatched junction nucleotides: 4. The CDR3 DNA is TGTGCCAGCAGCTTAGGCCCAGGGGGAGAGCAGTACTTC. It is translated as CASSLGPGGEQYF. The whole variable domain, remainder taken from reference TRBV11-3 and TRBJ2-7, is EAGVVQSPRYKIIEKKQPVAFWCNPISGHNTLYWYLQNLGQGPELLIRYENEEAVDDSQLPKDRFSAERLKGVDSTLKIQPAELGDSAVYLCASSLGPGGEQYFGPGTRLTVT.

This clonotype was observed a few times. This rearrangement joins TRBV12-3 or TRBV12-4 to TRBJ2-1, with 9 positions matching TRBD2. Losses at the gene ends were 3 bases for V and 7 bases for J; bases not matched to a gene: 4. This CDR3 contains 14 residues. The CDR3 DNA reads TGTGCCAGCAGTTTTGCGGGAGGGCTGAATGAGCAGTTCTTC. This encodes CASSFAGGLNEQFF.

A few counts support this clonotype. This chain joins TRBV28 and TRBJ2-2; no clear D gene. The V end lost 7 bases, the J end lost 1 base, and 7 bases lay between the germline ends. Germline V gene data show CDR1 as MDHEN and CDR2 as SYDVKM. The CDR3 runs 13 residues. The CDR3 protein is CASKWGNTGELFF. The CDR3 bases are TGTGCCAGCAAATGGGGGAACACCGGGGAGCTGTTTTTT. The whole variable domain, remainder taken from reference TRBV28 and TRBJ2-2, is DVKVTQSSRYLVKRTGEKVFLECVQDMDHENMFWYRQDPGLGLRLIYFSYDVKMKEKGDIPEGYSVSREKKERFSLILESASTNQTSMYLCASKWGNTGELFFGEGSRLTVL.

This rearrangement joins TRBV7-9 to TRBJ2-3; no clear D. Germline CDR1 is SEHNR and CDR2 is FQNEAQ (reference sequence). Trimming stripped 8 bases from V and 0 bases from J, with 15 bases between. This CDR3 comprises 15 residues. For the CDR3, the DNA is TGTGCCAGCGACCTCTTAGATTCTAGCACAGATACGCAGTATTTT. Protein product: CASDLLDSSTDTQYF.

The table lists this clonotype with a few counts. V usage is TRBV27 and J usage is TRBJ2-5, with D perhaps matching TRBD1 (5 bases). Germline V gives CDR1 MNHEY, CDR2 SMNVEV (reference sequence). The CDR3 totals 12 residues. Trimming removed 2 bases at V and 4 bases at J, with 5 bases between. In DNA form, the CDR3 reads TGTGCCAGCAGTTTAAGGGGAGAGACCCAGTACTTC. It codes for CASSLRGETQYF.

This clonotype was recorded at least ten times. The chain carries TRBV20-1 and TRBJ1-5; no reliable D call. V was cut by 3 bases and J by 6 bases, with 24 bases left in between. The germline gives CDR1 DFQATT, CDR2 SNEGSKA (reference sequence). The CDR3 runs 17 residues. The CDR3 DNA is TGCAGTGCTAGCGTCTTAGGAGTGGACGGGGAAGCTCAGCCCCAGCATTTT. It is translated as CSASVLGVDGEAQPQHF.

The chain joins TRBV9 to TRBJ2-3; possibly TRBD1 or TRBD2 for D (5 bases each). This CDR3 has 18 amino acids. Germline CDR1 SGDLS, CDR2 YYNGEE. V dropped 3 bases and J dropped 0 bases, with 20 bases sitting between them. The DNA for the CDR3 is TGTGCCAGCAGCGATCCGGGACCGCAACACGTCAGCACAGATACGCAGTATTTT. Its translation is CASSDPGPQHVSTDTQYF. Full variable domain (missing parts from reference TRBV9 and TRBJ2-3): DSGVTQTPKHLITATGQRVTLRCSPRSGDLSVYWYQQSLDQGLQFLIQYYNGEERAKGNILERFSAQQFPDLHSELNLSSLELGDSALYFCASSDPGPQHVSTDTQYFGPGTRLTVL.